The rows below give T cell receptor beta chains drawn from one sample of a study of tumor-infiltrating lymphocytes in primary liver carcinoma. TCRdb itself ran the multiplex PCR reads through MiXCR, one entry per CDR3 protein. The data contain around 330,000 distinct CDR3 sequences, 58% of them singletons. Sequenced input: peripheral blood. The receptors were sampled from a woman in her 30s with primary liver carcinoma and hepatitis B virus infection. CDR3s include the opening cysteine and the closing phenylalanine or tryptophan. The D gene is left open where the match is weak. A clone size is listed for some rows: how often the clone was seen (once, few, many), or a class if it is expanded.

v_call	d_call	clone_size	j_call	cdr3_nt	cdr3_aa
TRBV12-3/TRBV12-4	TRBD1	-	TRBJ1-6	TGTGCCAGCACCCGGGACAGGGCGTTACCCCTCCTCTTT	CASTRDRALPLLF
TRBV28	TRBD2	-	TRBJ2-7	TGTGCCTCAATGAGGGGCGGGAGTATCCACGAGCGGTACTTC	CASMRGGSIHERYF
TRBV6-5	-	-	TRBJ1-2	TGTGCCAGCAGGGGAGGGGACCCTCGAAAGGACACCTTC	CASRGGDPRKDTF
TRBV28	-	few	TRBJ2-3	TGTGCCAGTAGTTTATTACAGGGGGGGACAGATACGCAGTATTTT	CASSLLQGGTDTQYF
TRBV4-1	TRBD1	-	TRBJ2-7	TGCGCCAGCAGCCTTAACCGGGACAGGGGGCATGAGCAGTACTTC	CASSLNRDRGHEQYF
TRBV6-2/TRBV6-3	-	-	TRBJ2-2	TGTGCCAGCAAATCCCTGGCCGACACCGGGGAGCTGTTTTTT	CASKSLADTGELFF
TRBV6-2/TRBV6-3	-	many	TRBJ2-7	TGTGCCAGCTCACCAGTCCGAAAAGGGCCCTACGAGCAGTACTTC	CASSPVRKGPYEQYF
TRBV7-9	TRBD1	-	TRBJ1-6	TGTGCCAGCAGCGCCGGACAGGCGAATTCACCCCTCCACTTT	CASSAGQANSPLHF
TRBV12-3/TRBV12-4	-	-	TRBJ2-3	TGTGCCAGCAGTTTTTCGGGCGAGAGGCGGGATACGCAGTATTTT	CASSFSGERRDTQYF
TRBV7-9	TRBD2	-	TRBJ2-1	TGTGCCAGCAGCCCAGCGGGCGGGAGGATAAATGAGCAGTTCTTC	CASSPAGGRINEQFF
TRBV29-1	-	many	TRBJ1-2	TGCAGCGTTGAAGGGGGGGGATATGGCTACACCTTC	CSVEGGGYGYTF
TRBV12-3/TRBV12-4	-	-	TRBJ1-2	TGTGCCAGCAGTCCCCAGGAGTATGGCTACGCCTTC	CASSPQEYGYAF
TRBV4-1	-	-	TRBJ2-3	TGCGCCAGCAGCCAAGCTGGGGGGCGCACAGATACGCAGTATTTT	CASSQAGGRTDTQYF
TRBV4-1	TRBD2	-	TRBJ2-6	TGCGCCAGCAGCCAAGTTGTTGATTTACTAGCGGGAGTGTTCACTGGGGCCAACGTCCTGACTTTC	CASSQVVDLLAGVFTGANVLTF
TRBV4-3	TRBD1	-	TRBJ2-5	TGCGCTAGCAGCCATGAGAGGACAGGGACCCAGTACTTT	CASSHERTGTQYF
TRBV6-2/TRBV6-3	TRBD2	-	TRBJ2-1	TGTGCCAGCAGTTCGAGGACTAGCGGGAGAATAGATGAGCAGTTCTTC	CASSSRTSGRIDEQFF
TRBV4-3	-	-	TRBJ2-2	TGCGCCAGCAGCCAAGACGGGACAGGTATAGGGCGGAACACCGGGGGGCTGTTTTTC	CASSQDGTGIGRNTGGLFF
TRBV13	-	few	TRBJ1-2	TGTGCCAGCAGCACCGGCAGGGCAAACTATGGCTACACCTTC	CASSTGRANYGYTF
TRBV6-5	-	few	TRBJ1-4	TGTGCCAGCAGCCCCGGGGGCGTAGAAGAAAAACTGTTTTTT	CASSPGGVEEKLFF